The rows below give T cell receptor beta chains drawn from one sample of a study of tumor and adjacent non-tumor tissue in lung cancer. MiXCR, applied by TCRdb to the multiplex PCR reads, yields one record per CDR3 protein. This sample has about 48,000 distinct CDR3 sequences, with around 64% found just once. Sequencing was performed on distant non-tumor lung tissue. Receptor source: an older woman with non-small cell lung cancer. Both conserved end residues are part of each CDR3. The D gene is left open where the match is weak. Size tells how often a clone was seen (once, few, many) or the class of an expanded clone, and some rows leave it out.

size: .
D: TRBD2
J: TRBJ2-7
V: TRBV7-8
DNA: TGTGCCAGCAGCCCCCTGTCGGCGGGAGGGAATAACGAGCAGTACTTC
CDR3: CASSPLSAGGNNEQYF

size: .
D: TRBD1
J: TRBJ1-5
V: TRBV2
DNA: TGTGCCAGCAGACAGGGGGAAGGTCAGCCCCAGCATTTT
CDR3: CASRQGEGQPQHF

size: many
D: .
J: TRBJ1-1
V: TRBV6-2/TRBV6-3
DNA: TGTGCCAGCAGTTACTCGTTGTCAGGATGGGACACTGAAGCTTTCTTT
CDR3: CASSYSLSGWDTEAFF

size: many
D: .
J: TRBJ2-2
V: TRBV5-1
DNA: TGCGCCAGCAGCTTGGCGCTAGCGTCGAACACCGGGGAGCTGTTTTTT
CDR3: CASSLALASNTGELFF

size: .
D: TRBD2
J: TRBJ2-3
V: TRBV19
DNA: TGTGCCAGTAGTATCGGACTAGCGGGAGGTACAGATACGCAGTATTTT
CDR3: CASSIGLAGGTDTQYF

size: .
D: .
J: TRBJ2-2
V: TRBV4-1
DNA: TGCGTCGGCAGCCGGCCCCTGGGTGCCACCGGGGAGCTGTTTTTT
CDR3: CVGSRPLGATGELFF

size: many
D: TRBD1
J: TRBJ1-5
V: TRBV12-3/TRBV12-4
DNA: TGTGCCAGCAGAAGGACAGGGGGCGACCATCAGCCCCAGCATTTT
CDR3: CASRRTGGDHQPQHF

size: .
D: .
J: TRBJ2-1
V: TRBV11-1
DNA: TGTGCCAGTATCCCGGGACCCGTCAGTGAGCAGTTCTTC
CDR3: CASIPGPVSEQFF

size: .
D: TRBD1
J: TRBJ1-2
V: TRBV29-1
DNA: TGCAGCGTTGAAGATCTTGGACAGGGATATGGCTACACCTTC
CDR3: CSVEDLGQGYGYTF

size: .
D: TRBD2
J: TRBJ2-1
V: TRBV2
DNA: TGTGCCAGCAGTGAGCTGGAGACTAGCTATGCTGAGCAGTTCTTC
CDR3: CASSELETSYAEQFF

size: many
D: TRBD1
J: TRBJ1-2
V: TRBV6-1
DNA: TGTGCCAGCAGAAGGGGGCGTATGTATGGCTACACCTTC
CDR3: CASRRGRMYGYTF

size: many
D: .
J: TRBJ1-2
V: TRBV28
DNA: TGTGCCAGCAGTAACTTACAGGGATACTATGGCTACACCTTC
CDR3: CASSNLQGYYGYTF

size: few
D: .
J: TRBJ1-2
V: TRBV2
DNA: TGTGCCAGCAGTGAAGGAGGGGGGCTCTTGAGTGGCTACACCTTC
CDR3: CASSEGGGLLSGYTF

size: .
D: TRBD2
J: TRBJ2-7
V: TRBV12-3/TRBV12-4
DNA: TGTGCCAACAGCTTGACTAGCGGGACGGTATACGAGCAATACTTC
CDR3: CANSLTSGTVYEQYF

size: .
D: .
J: TRBJ1-1
V: TRBV28
DNA: TGTGCCAGCAGTTTCTCGCGGATAGGAACTTTCTTT
CDR3: CASSFSRIGTFF

size: .
D: .
J: TRBJ2-1
V: TRBV7-9
DNA: TGTGCCAGCAACCAGTCGGTCTACAATGAGCTGTTCTTC
CDR3: CASNQSVYNELFF

size: .
D: .
J: TRBJ2-1
V: TRBV4-1
DNA: TGCGCCAGCAGCCAAGTCGCAGGAAACCCCTACAATGAGCAGTTCTTC
CDR3: CASSQVAGNPYNEQFF

size: few
D: .
J: TRBJ1-5
V: TRBV21-1
DNA: TGTGCCAGCAGCAAAGGGAAGAAGGCTATCAGGCCCCAGCATTTT
CDR3: CASSKGKKAIRPQHF

size: .
D: TRBD2
J: TRBJ2-1
V: TRBV11-1
DNA: TGTGCCAGCAGGTTAGCCCTAGCGGGCCTGTGCAATAAGCAGTTCTTC
CDR3: CASRLALAGLCNKQFF

size: once
D: TRBD2
J: TRBJ2-1
V: TRBV5-4
DNA: TGTGCCAGCAGCTCGACTAGCGGGGGCTTCTATGGGCAGTTCTTC
CDR3: CASSSTSGGFYGQFF

size: .
D: TRBD1
J: TRBJ1-1
V: TRBV4-1
DNA: TGCGCCAGCAGCCAGCGGACAGGGGAATACACTGAATGTTTCTTT
CDR3: CASSQRTGEYTECFF

size: many
D: TRBD2
J: TRBJ2-1
V: TRBV20-1
DNA: TGCAGTGCTAGAGCGGCGGTAGCGGGAGGAAAATCGTCCTACAATGAGCAGTTCTTC
CDR3: CSARAAVAGGKSSYNEQFF

size: many
D: .
J: TRBJ2-5
V: TRBV6-1
DNA: TGTGCCATGGGCCTAAAAGAAGAGACCCAGTACTTC
CDR3: CAMGLKEETQYF

size: .
D: TRBD2
J: TRBJ2-1
V: TRBV6-6
DNA: TGTCCAAGCACTACGACTAGCGGGAGGTTCTACAATGAGCAGTTCTTC
CDR3: CPSTTTSGRFYNEQFF

size: .
D: .
J: TRBJ2-1
V: TRBV24-1
DNA: TGTGCCACCAGTGATTTCGGCGGACCTAAAACGGACAATGAGCAGTTCTTC
CDR3: CATSDFGGPKTDNEQFF

size: .
D: .
J: TRBJ2-7
V: TRBV11-1
DNA: TGTGTCAGCAGCCCAAGCGCGTCCTACGAGCAGTACTTC
CDR3: CVSSPSASYEQYF

size: .
D: .
J: TRBJ2-7
V: TRBV28
DNA: TGTGCCAGCAGCGGGAACGAGCAGTACTTC
CDR3: CASSGNEQYF

size: .
D: .
J: TRBJ2-1
V: TRBV28
DNA: TGTGCCAGCAGTGGTGGGGTACTAGTCTCCTACAATGAGCAGTTCTTC
CDR3: CASSGGVLVSYNEQFF

size: many
D: .
J: TRBJ1-2
V: TRBV6-5
DNA: TGTGCCAGCAGTCGGGGGAGCAATGGGAACTATGGCTACACCTTC
CDR3: CASSRGSNGNYGYTF

size: .
D: TRBD2
J: TRBJ2-7
V: TRBV11-1
DNA: TGTGTCTGCAGCTTAGCGGGATACGAGCAGTACTTC
CDR3: CVCSLAGYEQYF

size: .
D: TRBD1
J: TRBJ1-5
V: TRBV7-6
DNA: TGTGCCAGCAGCTATCGACAGGGTCAGCCCCAGCATTTT
CDR3: CASSYRQGQPQHF

size: .
D: .
J: TRBJ1-2
V: TRBV5-4
DNA: TGTGCCAGCGGCTTGGGGGGGCCAGGGGTGGCTGGCTGCTCCTTC
CDR3: CASGLGGPGVAGCSF

size: .
D: TRBD2
J: TRBJ2-1
V: TRBV11-1
DNA: TGTGCCAGCAGTTTAGCCATAGCGGGCCTGTACAATGGGCAGTTCTTC
CDR3: CASSLAIAGLYNGQFF

size: .
D: TRBD2
J: TRBJ2-1
V: TRBV7-8
DNA: TGTGCCAGCAGCTTAGGGACTAGCGGGATCGGAAATGAGCAGTTCTTC
CDR3: CASSLGTSGIGNEQFF

size: .
D: .
J: TRBJ2-1
V: TRBV10-3
DNA: TGTGCCATCAGCTTGACAGGATCCCCCTACAATGAGCAGTTCTTC
CDR3: CAISLTGSPYNEQFF

size: .
D: .
J: TRBJ2-1
V: TRBV11-1
DNA: TGTGCCAGCAGCCTAGCCCTAGTGGGCCTGCACAATGAGCAGTTCTTC
CDR3: CASSLALVGLHNEQFF

size: many
D: .
J: TRBJ2-1
V: TRBV4-2
DNA: TGTGCCAGCAGCCAAGATTTAAGGGGACTTGGACGATACAATGAGCAGTTCTTC
CDR3: CASSQDLRGLGRYNEQFF

size: few
D: .
J: TRBJ2-1
V: TRBV11-1
DNA: TGTACCAGCAGCCCGGGACCCGTCAGTGAACAGTTCTTC
CDR3: CTSSPGPVSEQFF

size: many
D: TRBD2
J: TRBJ2-7
V: TRBV29-1
DNA: TGCAGCGTTCGCCTAGCGGGAGCGTCCTACGAGCAGTACTTC
CDR3: CSVRLAGASYEQYF

size: many
D: .
J: TRBJ2-3
V: TRBV7-9
DNA: TGTGCCAGCAGAAGAGACAGCTCTACAGATACGCAGTATTTT
CDR3: CASRRDSSTDTQYF

size: .
D: TRBD1
J: TRBJ2-3
V: TRBV6-6
DNA: TGCGCCAGCAGTTCCGTGACAGGGGGTGCAGATACGCAATATTTT
CDR3: CASSSVTGGADTQYF

size: once
D: TRBD1
J: TRBJ2-3
V: TRBV20-1
DNA: TGCAGTGCTAGAGATCGGCAGGGGGCCACAAATACGCATTATTTT
CDR3: CSARDRQGATNTHYF

size: .
D: .
J: TRBJ1-5
V: TRBV6-6
DNA: TGTGCCAGCAGCGAAGCTAGAGGGGGGAGCGATCAGCCCCAGCATTTT
CDR3: CASSEARGGSDQPQHF

size: many
D: .
J: TRBJ2-7
V: TRBV11-2
DNA: TGTGCCAGCAGCTTTTCTAGCAAGTCCGACGAGCAGTACTTC
CDR3: CASSFSSKSDEQYF

size: .
D: .
J: TRBJ1-1
V: TRBV29-1
DNA: TGCAGCGCCCGTATGGCCACGGAGACTGAAGCTAGCTTT
CDR3: CSARMATETEASF

size: .
D: TRBD2
J: TRBJ2-4
V: TRBV4-1
DNA: TGCGCCAGTAGCCAAGATCTGGTGGTCCGGACTAGCGGGAGAGACGGCATTCAGTACTTC
CDR3: CASSQDLVVRTSGRDGIQYF

size: .
D: TRBD1
J: TRBJ2-2
V: TRBV29-1
DNA: TGCAGCGCGAGGCTACCTGTAGCAGGGGGAACCGGGGAGCTGTTTTTT
CDR3: CSARLPVAGGTGELFF

size: .
D: .
J: TRBJ2-7
V: TRBV10-1
DNA: TGCGCCAGCAGTGAGTCAGGGTCAGGCGACGAGCAGTGCTTC
CDR3: CASSESGSGDEQCF

size: many
D: .
J: TRBJ2-2
V: TRBV29-1
DNA: TGCAGCGTTGAAGAGGGGGAAACCGGGGAGCTGTTTTTT
CDR3: CSVEEGETGELFF

size: .
D: TRBD1
J: TRBJ2-7
V: TRBV28
DNA: TGTGCCAACAGCCCGAGACAGGGTCCTTACGAGCAGTACTTC
CDR3: CANSPRQGPYEQYF

size: many
D: TRBD1
J: TRBJ1-5
V: TRBV6-1
DNA: TGTGCCAGCAGTCCCGCCGGGACAGGGGTTCAGCCCCAGCATTTT
CDR3: CASSPAGTGVQPQHF

size: .
D: .
J: TRBJ1-1
V: TRBV11-1
DNA: TGTGCCAGCAACTTAGCGAGTCACAGATTGAACACTGAGACTTTCTTT
CDR3: CASNLASHRLNTETFF

size: .
D: TRBD2
J: TRBJ2-3
V: TRBV4-2
DNA: TGTGCCAGCAGCCAAGGGACCAGCGGGACCACAGGTACGCAGTATTTT
CDR3: CASSQGTSGTTGTQYF

size: once
D: .
J: TRBJ2-1
V: TRBV2
DNA: TGTGCCAGCTCAGAAATAGCGCTCAGTGAGCAGTTCTTC
CDR3: CASSEIALSEQFF

size: many
D: .
J: TRBJ2-3
V: TRBV28
DNA: TGTGCCACCTCGACGAGCACAGATACGCAGTATTTT
CDR3: CATSTSTDTQYF

size: .
D: .
J: TRBJ2-7
V: TRBV28
DNA: TGTGCCAGCAATCTATCCACTAGTACCTACGAGCAGTACTTC
CDR3: CASNLSTSTYEQYF

size: .
D: .
J: TRBJ2-2
V: TRBV24-1
DNA: TGTGCCACCTTGGACAGCCAGGACACCGGGGAGCTGTTTTTT
CDR3: CATLDSQDTGELFF